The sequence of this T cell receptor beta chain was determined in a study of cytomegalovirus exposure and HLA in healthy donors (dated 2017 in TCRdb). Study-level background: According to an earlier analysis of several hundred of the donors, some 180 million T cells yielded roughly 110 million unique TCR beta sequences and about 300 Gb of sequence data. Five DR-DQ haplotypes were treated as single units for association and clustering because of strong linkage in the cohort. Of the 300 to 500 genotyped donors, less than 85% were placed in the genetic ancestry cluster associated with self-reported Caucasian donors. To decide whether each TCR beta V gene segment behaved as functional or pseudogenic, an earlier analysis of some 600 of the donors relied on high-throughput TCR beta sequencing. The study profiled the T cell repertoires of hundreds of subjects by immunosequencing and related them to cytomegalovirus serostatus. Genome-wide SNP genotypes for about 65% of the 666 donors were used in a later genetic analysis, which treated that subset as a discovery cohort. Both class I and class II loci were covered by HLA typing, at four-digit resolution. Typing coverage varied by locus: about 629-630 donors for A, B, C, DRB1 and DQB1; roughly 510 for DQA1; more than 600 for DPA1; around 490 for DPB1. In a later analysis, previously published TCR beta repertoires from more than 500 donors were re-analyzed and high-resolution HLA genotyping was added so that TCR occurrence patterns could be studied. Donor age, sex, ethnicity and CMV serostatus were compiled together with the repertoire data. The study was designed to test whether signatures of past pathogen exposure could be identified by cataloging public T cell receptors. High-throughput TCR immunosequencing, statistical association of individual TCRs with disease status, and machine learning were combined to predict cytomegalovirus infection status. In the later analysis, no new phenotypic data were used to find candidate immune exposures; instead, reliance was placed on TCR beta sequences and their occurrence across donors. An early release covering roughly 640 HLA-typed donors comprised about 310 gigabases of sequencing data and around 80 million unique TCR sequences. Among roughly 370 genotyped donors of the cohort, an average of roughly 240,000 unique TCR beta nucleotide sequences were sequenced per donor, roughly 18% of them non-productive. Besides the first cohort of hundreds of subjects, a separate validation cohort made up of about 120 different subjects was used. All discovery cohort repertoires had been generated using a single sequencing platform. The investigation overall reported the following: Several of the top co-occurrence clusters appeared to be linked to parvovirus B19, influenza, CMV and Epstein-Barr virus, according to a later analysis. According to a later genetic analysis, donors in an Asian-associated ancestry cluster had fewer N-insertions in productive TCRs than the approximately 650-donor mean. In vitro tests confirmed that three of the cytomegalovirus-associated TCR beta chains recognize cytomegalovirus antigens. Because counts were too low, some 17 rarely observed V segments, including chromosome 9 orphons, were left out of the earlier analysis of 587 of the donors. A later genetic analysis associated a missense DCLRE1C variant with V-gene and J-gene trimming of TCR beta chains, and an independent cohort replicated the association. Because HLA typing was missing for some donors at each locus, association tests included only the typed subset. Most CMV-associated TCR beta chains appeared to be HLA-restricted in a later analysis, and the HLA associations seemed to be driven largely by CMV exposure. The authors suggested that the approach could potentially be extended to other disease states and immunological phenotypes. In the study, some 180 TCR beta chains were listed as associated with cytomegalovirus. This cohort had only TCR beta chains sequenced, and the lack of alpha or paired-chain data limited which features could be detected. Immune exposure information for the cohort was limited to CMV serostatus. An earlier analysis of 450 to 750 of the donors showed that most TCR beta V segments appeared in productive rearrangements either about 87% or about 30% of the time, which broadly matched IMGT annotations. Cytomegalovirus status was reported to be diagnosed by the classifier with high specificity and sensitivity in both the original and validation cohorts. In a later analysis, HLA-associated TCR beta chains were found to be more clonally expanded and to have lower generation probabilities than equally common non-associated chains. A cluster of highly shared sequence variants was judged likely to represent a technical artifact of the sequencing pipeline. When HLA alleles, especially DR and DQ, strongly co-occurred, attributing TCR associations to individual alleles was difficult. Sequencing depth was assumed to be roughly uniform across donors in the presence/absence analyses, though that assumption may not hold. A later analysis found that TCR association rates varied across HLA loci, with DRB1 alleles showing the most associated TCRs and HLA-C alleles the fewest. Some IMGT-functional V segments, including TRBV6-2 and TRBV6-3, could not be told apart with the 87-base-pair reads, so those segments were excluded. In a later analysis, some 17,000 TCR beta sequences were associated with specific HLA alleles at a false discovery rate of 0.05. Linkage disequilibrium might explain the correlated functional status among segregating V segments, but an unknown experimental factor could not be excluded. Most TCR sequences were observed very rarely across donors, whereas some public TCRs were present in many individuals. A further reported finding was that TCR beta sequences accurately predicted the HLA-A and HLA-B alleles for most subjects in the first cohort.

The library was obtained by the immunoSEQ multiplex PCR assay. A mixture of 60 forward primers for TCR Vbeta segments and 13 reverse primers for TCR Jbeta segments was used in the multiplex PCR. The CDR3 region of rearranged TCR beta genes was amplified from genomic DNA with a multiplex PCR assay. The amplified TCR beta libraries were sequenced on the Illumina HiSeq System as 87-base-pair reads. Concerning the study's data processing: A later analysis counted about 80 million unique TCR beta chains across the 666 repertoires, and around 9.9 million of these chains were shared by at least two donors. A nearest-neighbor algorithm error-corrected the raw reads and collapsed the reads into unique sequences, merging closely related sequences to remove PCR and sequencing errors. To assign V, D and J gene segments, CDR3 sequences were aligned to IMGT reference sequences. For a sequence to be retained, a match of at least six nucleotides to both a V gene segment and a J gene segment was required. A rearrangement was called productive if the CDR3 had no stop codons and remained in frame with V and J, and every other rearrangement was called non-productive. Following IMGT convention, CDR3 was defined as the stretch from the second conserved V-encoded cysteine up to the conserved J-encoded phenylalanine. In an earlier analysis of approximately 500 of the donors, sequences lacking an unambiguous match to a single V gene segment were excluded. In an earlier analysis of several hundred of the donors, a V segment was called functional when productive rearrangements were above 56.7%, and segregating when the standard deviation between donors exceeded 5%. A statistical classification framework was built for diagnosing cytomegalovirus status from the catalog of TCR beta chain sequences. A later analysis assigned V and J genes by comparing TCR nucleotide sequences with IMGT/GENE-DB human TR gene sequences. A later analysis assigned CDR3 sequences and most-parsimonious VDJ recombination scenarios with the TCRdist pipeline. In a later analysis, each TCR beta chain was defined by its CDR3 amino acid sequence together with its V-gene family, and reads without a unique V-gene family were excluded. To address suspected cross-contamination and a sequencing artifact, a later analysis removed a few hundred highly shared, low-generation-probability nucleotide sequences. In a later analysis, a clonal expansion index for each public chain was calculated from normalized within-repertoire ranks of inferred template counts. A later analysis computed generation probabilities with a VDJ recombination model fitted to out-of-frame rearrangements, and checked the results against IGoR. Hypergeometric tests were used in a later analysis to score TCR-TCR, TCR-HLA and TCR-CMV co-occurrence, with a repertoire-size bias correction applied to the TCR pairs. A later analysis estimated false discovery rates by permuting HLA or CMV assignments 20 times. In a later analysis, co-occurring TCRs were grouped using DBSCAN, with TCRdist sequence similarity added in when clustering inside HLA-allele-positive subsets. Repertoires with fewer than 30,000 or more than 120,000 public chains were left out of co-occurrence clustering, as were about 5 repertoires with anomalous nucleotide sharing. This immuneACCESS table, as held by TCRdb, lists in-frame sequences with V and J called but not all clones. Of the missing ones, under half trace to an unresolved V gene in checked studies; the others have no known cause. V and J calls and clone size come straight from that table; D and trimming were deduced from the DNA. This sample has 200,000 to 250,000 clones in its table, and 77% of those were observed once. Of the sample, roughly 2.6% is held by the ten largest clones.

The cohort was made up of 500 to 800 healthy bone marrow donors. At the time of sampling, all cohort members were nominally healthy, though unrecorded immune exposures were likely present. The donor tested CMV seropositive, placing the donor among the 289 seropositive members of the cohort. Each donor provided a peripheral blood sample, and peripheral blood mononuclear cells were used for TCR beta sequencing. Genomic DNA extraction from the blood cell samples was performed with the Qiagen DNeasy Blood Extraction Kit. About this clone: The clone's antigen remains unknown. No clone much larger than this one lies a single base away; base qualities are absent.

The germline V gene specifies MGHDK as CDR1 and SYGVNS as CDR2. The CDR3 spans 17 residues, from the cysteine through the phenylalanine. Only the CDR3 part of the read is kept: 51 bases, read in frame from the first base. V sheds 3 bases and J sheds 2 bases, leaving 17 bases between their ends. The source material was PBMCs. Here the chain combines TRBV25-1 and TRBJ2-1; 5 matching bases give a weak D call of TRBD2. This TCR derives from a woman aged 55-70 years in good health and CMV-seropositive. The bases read TGTGCCAGCAGTGATCAAAGAGGGTCAATCACCTACAATGAGCAGTTCTTC. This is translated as CASSDQRGSITYNEQFF.